The rows below give T cell receptor beta chains drawn from one sample of a study of beta chain features in type 1 diabetes. TCRdb's table, derived via immunoSEQ multiplex PCR, lists solely in-frame clones and lacks some. The sample contains over 500,000 clones, about 16% of which appear only once. Sequencing used naive CD4+ T cells from blood. These receptors all stem from a man aged 18 to 30 in good health. Both conserved end residues are part of each CDR3. Fields, in order: CDR3 length, D gene, V gene, J gene, CDR3 protein. The D gene is left open where the match is weak.

length: 16
D: TRBD2
V: TRBV5-6
J: TRBJ2-5
CDR3: CASSIASGRAKETQYF

length: 16
D: TRBD1
V: TRBV7-2
J: TRBJ1-1
CDR3: CASSLVGRTGGTEAFF

length: 15
D: NA
V: TRBV4-1
J: TRBJ1-1
CDR3: CASSQEATKNTEAFF

length: 14
D: NA
V: TRBV7-2
J: TRBJ2-5
CDR3: CASSPMGGRETQYF

length: 16
D: NA
V: TRBV7-2
J: TRBJ2-1
CDR3: CASSPLGRLLSNEQFF

length: 11
D: TRBD1
V: TRBV20-1
J: TRBJ1-2
CDR3: CATGGSGGYTF

length: 17
D: TRBD1
V: TRBV7-2
J: TRBJ2-6
CDR3: CASSSRQGMSGANVLTF

length: 14
D: NA
V: TRBV18
J: TRBJ2-7
CDR3: CASSPRTGSYEQYF

length: 17
D: NA
V: TRBV5-1
J: TRBJ2-1
CDR3: CASSSFGRESSYNEQFF

length: 17
D: TRBD1
V: TRBV7-7
J: TRBJ2-7
CDR3: CASSLATGTGSSYEQYF

length: 15
D: NA
V: TRBV18
J: TRBJ1-5
CDR3: CASSPDSPSNQPQHF

length: 14
D: NA
V: TRBV7-9
J: TRBJ1-2
CDR3: CASSWTSTGGGYTF

length: 15
D: TRBD2
V: TRBV29-1
J: TRBJ2-1
CDR3: CSIARGAGSRNEQFF